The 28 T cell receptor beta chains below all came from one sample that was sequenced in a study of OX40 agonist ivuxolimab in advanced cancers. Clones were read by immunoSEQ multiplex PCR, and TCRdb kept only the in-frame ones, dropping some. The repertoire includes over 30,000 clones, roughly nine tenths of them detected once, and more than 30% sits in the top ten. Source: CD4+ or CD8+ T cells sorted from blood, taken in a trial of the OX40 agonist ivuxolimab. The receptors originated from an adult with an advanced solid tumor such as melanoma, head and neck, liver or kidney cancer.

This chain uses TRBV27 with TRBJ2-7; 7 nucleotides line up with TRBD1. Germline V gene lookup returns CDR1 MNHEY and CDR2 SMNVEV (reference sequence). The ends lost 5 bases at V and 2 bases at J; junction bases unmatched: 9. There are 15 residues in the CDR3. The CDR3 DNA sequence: TGTGCCAGCAGTCCCTTGGACAGGAGAGCCTACGAGCAGTACTTC. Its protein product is CASSPLDRRAYEQYF.

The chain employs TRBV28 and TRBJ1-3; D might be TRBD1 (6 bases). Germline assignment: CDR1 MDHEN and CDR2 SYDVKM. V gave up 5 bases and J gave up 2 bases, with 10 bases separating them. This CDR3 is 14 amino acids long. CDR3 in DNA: TGTGCCAGCAGTGACAGGCAAACTGGAAACACCATATATTTT. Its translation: CASSDRQTGNTIYF.

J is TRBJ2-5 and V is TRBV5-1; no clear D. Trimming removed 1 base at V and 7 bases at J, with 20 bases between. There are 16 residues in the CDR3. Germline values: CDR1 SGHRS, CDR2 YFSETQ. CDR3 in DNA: TGCGCCAGCAGCTTGTTCGCGGAGCTTGGAGAGAGGACCCAGTACTTC. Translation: CASSLFAELGERTQYF. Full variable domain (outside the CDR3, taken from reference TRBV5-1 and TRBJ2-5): KAGVTQTPRYLIKTRGQQVTLSCSPISGHRSVSWYQQTPGQGLQFLFEYFSETQRNKGNFPGRFSGRQFSNSRSEMNVSTLELGDSALYLCASSLFAELGERTQYFGPGTRLLVL.

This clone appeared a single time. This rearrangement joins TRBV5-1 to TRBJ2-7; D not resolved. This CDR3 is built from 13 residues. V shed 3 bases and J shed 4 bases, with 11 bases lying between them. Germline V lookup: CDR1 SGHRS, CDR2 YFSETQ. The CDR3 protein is CASSWVFGYEQYF. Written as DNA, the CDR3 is TGCGCCAGCAGCTGGGTTTTTGGTTACGAGCAGTACTTC.

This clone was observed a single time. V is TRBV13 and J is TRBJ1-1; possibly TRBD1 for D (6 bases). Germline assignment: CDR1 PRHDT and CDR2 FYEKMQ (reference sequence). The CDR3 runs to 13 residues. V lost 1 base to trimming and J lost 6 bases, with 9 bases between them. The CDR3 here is CASSLEDSSEAFF. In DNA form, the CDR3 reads TGTGCCAGCAGCTTAGAGGACAGCTCTGAAGCTTTCTTT.

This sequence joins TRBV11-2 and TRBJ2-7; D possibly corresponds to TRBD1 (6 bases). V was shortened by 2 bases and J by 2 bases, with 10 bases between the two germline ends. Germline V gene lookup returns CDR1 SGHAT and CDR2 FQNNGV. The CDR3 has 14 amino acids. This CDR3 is CASSLPDSPYEQYF. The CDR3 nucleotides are TGTGCCAGCAGCTTACCGGACAGTCCCTACGAGCAGTACTTC.

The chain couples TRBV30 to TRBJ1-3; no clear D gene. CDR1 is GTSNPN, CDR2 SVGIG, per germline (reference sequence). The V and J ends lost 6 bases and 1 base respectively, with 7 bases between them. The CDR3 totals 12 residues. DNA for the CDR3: TGTGCCTGCCCGGATTCTGGAAACACCATATATTTT. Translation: CACPDSGNTIYF. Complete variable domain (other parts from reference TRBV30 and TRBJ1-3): SQTIHQWPATLVQPVGSPLSLECTVEGTSNPNLYWYRQAAGRGLQLLFYSVGIGQISSEVPQNLSASRPQDRQFILSSKKLLLSDSGFYLCACPDSGNTIYFGEGSWLTVV.

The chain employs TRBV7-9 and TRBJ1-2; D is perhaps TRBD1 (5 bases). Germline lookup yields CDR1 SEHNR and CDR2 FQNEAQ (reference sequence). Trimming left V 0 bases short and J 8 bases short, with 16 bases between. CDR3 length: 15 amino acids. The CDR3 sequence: CASSLALGPPSGYTF. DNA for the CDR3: TGTGCCAGCAGCTTAGCTCTGGGACCTCCCTCGGGCTACACCTTC. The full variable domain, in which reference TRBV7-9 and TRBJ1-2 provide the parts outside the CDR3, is DTGVSQNPRHKITKRGQNVTFRCDPISEHNRLYWYRQTLGQGPEFLTYFQNEAQLEKSRLLSDRFSAERPKGSFSTLEIQRTEQGDSAMYLCASSLALGPPSGYTFGSGTRLTVV.

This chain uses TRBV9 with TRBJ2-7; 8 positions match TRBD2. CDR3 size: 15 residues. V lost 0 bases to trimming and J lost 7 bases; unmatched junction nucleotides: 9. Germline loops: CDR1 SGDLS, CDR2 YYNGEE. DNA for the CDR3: TGTGCCAGCAGCGTAGAAGGGACTAGGACTGGGGAGCAGTACTTC. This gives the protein CASSVEGTRTGEQYF.

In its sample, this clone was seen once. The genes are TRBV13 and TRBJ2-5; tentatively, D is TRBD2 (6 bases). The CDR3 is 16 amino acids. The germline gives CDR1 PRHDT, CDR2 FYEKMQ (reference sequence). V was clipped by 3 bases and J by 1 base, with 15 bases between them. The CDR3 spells CASSLAGYPSQETQYF. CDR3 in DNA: TGTGCCAGCAGCTTGGCGGGATACCCCTCCCAAGAGACCCAGTACTTC.

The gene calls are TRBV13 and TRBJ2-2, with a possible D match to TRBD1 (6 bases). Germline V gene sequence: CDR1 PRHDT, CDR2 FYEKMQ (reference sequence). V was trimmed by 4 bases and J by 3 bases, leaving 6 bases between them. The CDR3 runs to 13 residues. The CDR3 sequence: CASSSGDTGELFF. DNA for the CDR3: TGTGCCAGCAGCTCAGGGGACACCGGGGAGCTGTTTTTT.

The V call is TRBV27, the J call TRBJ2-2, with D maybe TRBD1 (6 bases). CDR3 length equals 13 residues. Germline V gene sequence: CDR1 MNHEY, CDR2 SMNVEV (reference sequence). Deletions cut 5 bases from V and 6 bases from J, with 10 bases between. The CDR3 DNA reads TGTGCCAGCAGTACCCGGACAGCCGGGGAGCTGTTTTTT. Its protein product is CASSTRTAGELFF.

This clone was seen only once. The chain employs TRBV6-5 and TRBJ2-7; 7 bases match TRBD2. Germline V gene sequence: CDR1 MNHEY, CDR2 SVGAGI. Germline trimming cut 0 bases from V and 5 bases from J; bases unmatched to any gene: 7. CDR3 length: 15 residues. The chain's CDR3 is CASSYSVGGTDEQYF. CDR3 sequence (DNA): TGTGCCAGCAGTTACTCAGTGGGAGGGACGGACGAGCAGTACTTC.

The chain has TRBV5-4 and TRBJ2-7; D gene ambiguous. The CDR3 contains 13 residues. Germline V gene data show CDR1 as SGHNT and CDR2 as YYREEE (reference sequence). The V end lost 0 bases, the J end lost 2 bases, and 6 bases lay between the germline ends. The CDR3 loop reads CASSLDSTYEQYF. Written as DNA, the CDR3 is TGTGCCAGCAGCTTGGACTCAACCTACGAGCAGTACTTC.

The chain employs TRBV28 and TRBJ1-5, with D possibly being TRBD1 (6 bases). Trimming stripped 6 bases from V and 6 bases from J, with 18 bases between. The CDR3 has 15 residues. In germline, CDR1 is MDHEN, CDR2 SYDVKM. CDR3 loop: CASSLWGGRGQPQHF. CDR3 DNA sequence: TGTGCCAGCAGCCTATGGGGTGGCAGGGGTCAGCCCCAGCATTTT.

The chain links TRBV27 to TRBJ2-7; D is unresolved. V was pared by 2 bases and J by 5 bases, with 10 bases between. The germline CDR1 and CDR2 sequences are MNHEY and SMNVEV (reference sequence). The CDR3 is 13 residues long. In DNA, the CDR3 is TGTGCCAGCAGTTTACGACTCTGGAACGAGCAGTACTTC. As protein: CASSLRLWNEQYF.

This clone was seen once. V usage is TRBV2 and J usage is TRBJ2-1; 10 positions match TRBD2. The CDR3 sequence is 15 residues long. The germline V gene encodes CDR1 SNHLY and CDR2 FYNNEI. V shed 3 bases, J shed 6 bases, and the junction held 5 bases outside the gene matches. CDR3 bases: TGTGCCAGCAGTGAGCGGCTAGCGGGAGTCAATGAGCAGTTCTTC. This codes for CASSERLAGVNEQFF.

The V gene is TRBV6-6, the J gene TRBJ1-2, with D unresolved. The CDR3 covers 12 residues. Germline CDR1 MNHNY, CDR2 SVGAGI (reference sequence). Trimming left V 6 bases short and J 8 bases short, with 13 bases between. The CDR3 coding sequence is TGTGCCAGCAGAAAAATAGAGGGAGGCTACACCTTC. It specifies CASRKIEGGYTF.

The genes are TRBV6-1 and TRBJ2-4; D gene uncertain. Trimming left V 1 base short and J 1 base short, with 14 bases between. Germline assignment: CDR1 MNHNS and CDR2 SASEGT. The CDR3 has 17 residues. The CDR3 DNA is TGTGCCAGCAGTGAAGACGCGGTTCGGCTGGCCAAAAACATTCAGTACTTC. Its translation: CASSEDAVRLAKNIQYF.

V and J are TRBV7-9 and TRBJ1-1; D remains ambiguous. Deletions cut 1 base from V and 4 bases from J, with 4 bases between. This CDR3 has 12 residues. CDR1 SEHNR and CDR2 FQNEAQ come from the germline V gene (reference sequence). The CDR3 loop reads CASSLELTEAFF. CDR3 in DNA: TGTGCCAGCAGCTTAGAACTCACTGAAGCTTTCTTT.

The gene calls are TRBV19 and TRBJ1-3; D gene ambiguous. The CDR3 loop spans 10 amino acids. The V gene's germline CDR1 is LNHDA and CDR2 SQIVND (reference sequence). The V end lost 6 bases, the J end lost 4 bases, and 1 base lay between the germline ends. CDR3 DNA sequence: TGTGCCAGTAGCGGAAACACCATATATTTT. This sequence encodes CASSGNTIYF.

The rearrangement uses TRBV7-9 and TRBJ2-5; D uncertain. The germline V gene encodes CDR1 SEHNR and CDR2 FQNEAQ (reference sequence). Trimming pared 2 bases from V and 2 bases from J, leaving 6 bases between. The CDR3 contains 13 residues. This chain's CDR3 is CASSLSRQETQYF. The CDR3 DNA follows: TGTGCCAGCAGCTTATCACGTCAAGAGACCCAGTACTTC.

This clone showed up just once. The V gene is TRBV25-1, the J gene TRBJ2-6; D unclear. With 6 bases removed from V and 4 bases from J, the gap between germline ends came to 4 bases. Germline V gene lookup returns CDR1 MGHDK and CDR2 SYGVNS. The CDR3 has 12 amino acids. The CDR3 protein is CASSGGANVLTF. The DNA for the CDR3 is TGTGCCAGCAGCGGCGGGGCCAACGTCCTGACTTTC.

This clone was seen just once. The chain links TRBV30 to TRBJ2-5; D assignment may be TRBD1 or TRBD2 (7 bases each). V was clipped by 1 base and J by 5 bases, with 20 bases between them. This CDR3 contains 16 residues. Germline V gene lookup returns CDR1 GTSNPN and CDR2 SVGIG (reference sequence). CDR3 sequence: CAWSGEGAGLYETQYF. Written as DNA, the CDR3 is TGTGCCTGGAGTGGGGAGGGGGCTGGCTTGTACGAGACCCAGTACTTC.

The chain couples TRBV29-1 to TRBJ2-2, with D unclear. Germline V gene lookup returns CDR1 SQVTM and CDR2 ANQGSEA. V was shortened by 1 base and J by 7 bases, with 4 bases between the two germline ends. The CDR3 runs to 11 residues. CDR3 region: CSVEAGGELFF. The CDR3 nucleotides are TGCAGCGTTGAAGCTGGCGGGGAGCTGTTTTTT.

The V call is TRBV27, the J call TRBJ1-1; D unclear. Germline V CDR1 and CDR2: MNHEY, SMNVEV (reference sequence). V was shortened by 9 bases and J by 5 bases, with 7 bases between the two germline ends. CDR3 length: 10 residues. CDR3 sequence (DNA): TGTGCCAGTACGGTAACTGAAGCTTTCTTT. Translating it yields CASTVTEAFF.

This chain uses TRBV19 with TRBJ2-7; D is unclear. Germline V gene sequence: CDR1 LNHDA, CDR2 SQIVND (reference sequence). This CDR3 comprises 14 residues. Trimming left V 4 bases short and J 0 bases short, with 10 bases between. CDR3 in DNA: TGTGCCAGTAGTACACTACTAAGCTCCTACGAGCAGTACTTC. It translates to CASSTLLSSYEQYF.

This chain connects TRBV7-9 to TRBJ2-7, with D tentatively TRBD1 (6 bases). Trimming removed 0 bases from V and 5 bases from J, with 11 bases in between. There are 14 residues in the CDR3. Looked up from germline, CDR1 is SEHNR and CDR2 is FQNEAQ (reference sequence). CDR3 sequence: CASSLAGGADEQYF. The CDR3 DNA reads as TGTGCCAGCAGCTTAGCTGGGGGCGCGGACGAGCAGTACTTC.